These 15 T cell receptor beta chains came from one sample sequenced in a study of T cells after yellow fever vaccination. TCRdb re-derived calls from the 5' RACE reads in MiXCR, one entry per CDR3 protein. The sample yields around 300,000 distinct CDR3 sequences, roughly 4% seen once. Sequenced material: PBMCs, taken 5 days after the yellow fever booster vaccination. The receptors originated from a man younger than 30 who received the YFV17D yellow fever vaccine.

This clonotype was picked up a small number of times. The chain has TRBV12-3 or TRBV12-4 and TRBJ1-2; D call uncertain. The CDR3 is 12 residues long. V dropped 6 bases and J dropped 4 bases, with 9 bases sitting between them. The CDR3 DNA is TGTGCCAGCAGGGGGTCTGGCTATGGCTACACCTTC. It specifies CASRGSGYGYTF.

This clonotype has a handful of counts. The chain has TRBV5-1 and TRBJ1-5; TRBD1 aligns across 7 bases. The CDR3 runs 15 residues. Per germline, CDR1 SGHRS and CDR2 YFSETQ. The J segment lost 0 bases and the V segment lost 1 base, leaving 1 base of the junction unmatched. The CDR3 sequence: CASSLWTGSNQPQHF. The CDR3 nucleotides are TGCGCCAGCAGCTTGTGGACAGGTAGCAATCAGCCCCAGCATTTT.

V gene TRBV2 combines with J gene TRBJ2-5; D call uncertain. CDR3 size: 11 residues. The germline CDR1 and CDR2 sequences are SNHLY and FYNNEI. The germline V and J ends were trimmed by 7 bases and 3 bases, with 6 bases remaining between them. CDR3 DNA sequence: TGTGCCAGCAAACTGGAAGAGACCCAGTACTTC. This gives the protein CASKLEETQYF.

CDR3: CASSPNRGTVGNIQYF. The CDR3 DNA is TGCGCCAGCAGCCCTAATAGGGGGACAGTGGGAAACATTCAGTACTTC. The chain links TRBV4-3 to TRBJ2-4; TRBD1 matches 7 bases. Trimming took 4 bases from V and 6 from J; bases not matched to a gene: 12. CDR3 length: 16 residues. The germline V gene encodes CDR1 LGHNA and CDR2 YSLEER.

In nucleotides, the CDR3 is TGTGCCAGCAGCCGCGGGACAGTGCCGACTGAAGCTTTCTTT. Its translation is CASSRGTVPTEAFF. The rearrangement links TRBV7-2 to TRBJ1-1, with 7 bases lining up with TRBD1. Germline V gene sequence: CDR1 SGHTA, CDR2 FQGNSA. The ends lost 5 bases at V and 5 bases at J; junction bases unmatched: 8. CDR3 size: 14 residues.

The chain uses TRBV20-1 and TRBJ2-1; D is ambiguous. The germline V and J ends were trimmed by 5 bases and 2 bases, with 10 bases remaining between them. This CDR3 region has 13 residues. The V gene's germline CDR1 is DFQATT and CDR2 SNEGSKA (reference sequence). The DNA of the CDR3 is TGCAGTGCTGCCCCAGCCACCTACAATGAGCAGTTCTTC. Protein sequence: CSAAPATYNEQFF.

This rearrangement joins TRBV19 to TRBJ2-1; 9 positions match TRBD2. The CDR3 totals 16 residues. The V segment lost 2 bases and the J segment 7 bases; nucleotides outside the gene matches: 9. The germline gives CDR1 LNHDA, CDR2 SQIVND (reference sequence). The DNA for the CDR3 is TGTGCCAGTAGTATACCTACTAGCGGGCGTTCTAATGAGCAGTTCTTC. It is translated as CASSIPTSGRSNEQFF.

The chain recombines TRBV5-1 with TRBJ2-7; D may be TRBD2 (5 bases). The V gene lost 2 bases and the J gene lost 3 bases, with 9 bases spanning the gap. The CDR3 is 13 residues long. Germline V gene lookup returns CDR1 SGHRS and CDR2 YFSETQ. The CDR3 loop reads CASSFGGLYEQYF. Written as DNA, the CDR3 is TGCGCCAGCAGCTTCGGAGGACTCTACGAGCAGTACTTC. Based on the CDR3 plus reference TRBV5-1 and TRBJ2-7, the full variable domain is KAGVTQTPRYLIKTRGQQVTLSCSPISGHRSVSWYQQTPGQGLQFLFEYFSETQRNKGNFPGRFSGRQFSNSRSEMNVSTLELGDSALYLCASSFGGLYEQYFGPGTRLTVT.

The chain employs TRBV7-2 and TRBJ1-6; D ambiguous. The CDR3 has 16 residues. Trimming stripped 0 bases from V and 7 bases from J, with 13 bases between. Germline V gives CDR1 SGHTA, CDR2 FQGNSA. CDR3 DNA: TGTGCCAGCAGCTTAGCTACGGAGGTTTGGAATTCACCCCTCCACTTT. Its translation: CASSLATEVWNSPLHF.

This clonotype appeared a few times. The chain couples TRBV12-3 or TRBV12-4 to TRBJ2-5; D is possibly TRBD2 (5 bases). The CDR3 runs 14 residues. V lost 3 bases to trimming and J lost 5 bases, with 13 bases between them. The CDR3 reads CASSLGQRRETQYF. The CDR3, as DNA: TGTGCCAGCAGTTTGGGTCAGAGGAGGGAGACCCAGTACTTC.

The table lists this clonotype with a few counts. The chain has TRBV5-8 and TRBJ1-2, with TRBD1 identical over 8 bases. The CDR3 runs to 18 residues. In germline, CDR1 is SGHTS, CDR2 YDEGEE. Germline trimming cut 3 bases from V and 2 bases from J; bases unmatched to any gene: 15. CDR3 nucleotides: TGTGCCAGCAGCTCCCCCTTCAGGGGGCAACAATCAAACTATGGCTACACCTTC. Its protein is CASSSPFRGQQSNYGYTF.

This clonotype was seen more than once but under ten times. This chain links TRBV15 with TRBJ2-5, with 8 bases identical to TRBD2. Germline V CDR1 and CDR2: LNHNV, YYDKDF (reference sequence). This CDR3 has 19 amino acids. The J segment lost 5 bases and the V segment lost 0 bases, leaving 17 bases of the junction unmatched. CDR3 sequence reads: CATSRDISGGILRVETQYF. CDR3 nucleotides: TGTGCCACCAGCAGAGATATTTCGGGGGGGATCCTTAGGGTTGAGACCCAGTACTTC.

This clonotype was observed at least ten times. The V call is TRBV18, the J call TRBJ2-7; 8 bases map to TRBD1. CDR1 KGHSH and CDR2 LQKENI come from the germline V gene. J lost 6 bases, V lost 3 bases, and 1 base had no gene match. This CDR3 comprises 12 residues. CDR3 nucleotides: TGTGCCAGCTCACCCGACAGGGGCGAGCAGTACGTC. Its protein product is CASSPDRGEQYV.

The rearrangement joins TRBV4-2 to TRBJ1-2; 7 bases fit TRBD1. J gave up 4 bases and V 0 bases, and 5 bases lay outside the gene matches. Germline CDR1 LGHNA, CDR2 YNFKEQ. This CDR3 is built from 15 residues. The CDR3 sequence: CASSQEVRTGYGYTF. The CDR3 DNA reads TGTGCCAGCAGCCAAGAGGTCAGGACAGGCTATGGCTACACCTTC.

This clonotype occurred a few times. J is TRBJ1-2 and V is TRBV4-3; no definite D call. The germline V gene encodes CDR1 LGHNA and CDR2 YSLEER. V was pared by 0 bases and J by 3 bases, with 14 bases between. This CDR3 contains 16 residues. The CDR3 sequence is CASSQDRARPHYGYTF. In DNA form, the CDR3 reads TGCGCCAGCAGCCAAGATAGGGCCAGGCCTCACTATGGCTACACCTTC.